This T cell receptor beta chain was recorded in a study of vaccination effects on CD4 cells after COVID-19. Turning to the study itself: BNT162b2 vaccine or mRNA-1273 vaccine was given to participants in two doses.

Concerning this clone: Antigen unknown.

Antigen-specific CD4+ T cell clonotypes were called by their expansion after viral peptide-pool culture in ViraFEST. Isolation of CD4+ T cells took place after less than twelve days of culture. SARS-CoV-2 infected the person between March and December 2020, as confirmed by PCR. Wells of more than 1.5 million PBMC each were grown with around 10 IU/ml IL-2 and approximately 9.6 ug/ml peptides. Days 3 and 7 saw half the medium replaced with IL-2 medium. Study outcomes and limitations: There was marked clonal contraction among infection- and vaccine-induced clones late after vaccination.

Clones were sequenced by immunoSEQ multiplex PCR, and TCRdb holds only the in-frame ones, with some missing. The data show roughly 30,000 clones, approximately 72% seen once. The CDR3 is 13 residues long. The V end lost 5 bases, the J end lost 5 bases, and 11 bases lay between the germline ends. Per germline, CDR1 MNHEY and CDR2 SVGAGI. The receptor's source is a human donor who had a prior SARS-CoV-2 infection. This specimen was CD4+ T cells from PBMCs cultured with a peptide pool, taken before COVID-19 vaccination. The chain links TRBV6-5 to TRBJ2-3; no firm D call. CDR3 bases: TGTGCCAGCAGTCAAAGCTACAAAGATACGCAGTATTTT. Translating it yields CASSQSYKDTQYF.